This T cell receptor beta chain emerged from a study of CD8+CD57+ T cells in acquired aplastic anemia. General study points: In common between the patients and the controls were some 28 CD8+ CDR3 sequences.

This CDR3 contains 14 residues. V was clipped by 5 bases and J by 6 bases, with 16 bases between them. CDR1 and CDR2 from the germline V gene are SNHLY and FYNNEI. At least ten counts were recorded for this clonotype. Antigen: not known. Flow cytometry had shown expanded CD8+CD57+ cells in the patients chosen for sequencing. Each patient gave a blood sample that was collected before any therapy had been received. Using genomic DNA as the template, TCR beta VDJ and CDR3 profiling was carried out. TCRdb redid the calling of the reads with MiXCR, one entry per CDR3 protein. This sample has hundreds of thousands of distinct CDR3 sequences, with around 32% found just once.

The genes are TRBV2 and TRBJ1-2; tentative D call: TRBD1 (6 bases). This sequence was found in a human donor with aplastic anemia. What was sequenced was sorted CD4+, CD8+, or CD8+CD57+ T cells (not recorded which) from PBMCs. In nucleotides, the CDR3 is TGTGCCAGCAGTTTAGGGGGAGTCTCGAATGGCTACACCTTC. Encoded protein: CASSLGGVSNGYTF.